This T cell receptor (beta chain) emerged from a study of identical twins. Broader study findings: Conclusions rested on cross-sectional statistics rather than following the same donors. Recombination models fit unrelated individuals' TCR alpha sharing but underestimated twins'. Invariant MAIT and iNKT cells are populations that could partly confound zero-insertion analyses.

In the case of this clonotype: Its antigen is unknown.

This CDR3 contains 16 residues. The V and J ends lost 6 bases and 4 bases respectively, with 24 bases between them. In germline, CDR1 is DFQATT, CDR2 SNEGSKA (reference sequence). Each donor was a healthy Caucasian. Each CDR3 protein gets one entry after TCRdb re-called the 5' RACE reads with MiXCR. Of fewer than 250,000 distinct CDR3 sequences in the sample, roughly a tenth were seen once. The chain carries TRBV20-1 and TRBJ2-5; D could derive from TRBD1 or TRBD2 (6 bases each). Sequencing used memory (CD45RO+) T cells sorted from blood. The receptor's source is a woman aged 18-30 years in good health. CDR3 region: CSAKKGGRGWGETQYF. Here the CDR3 DNA reads TGCAGTGCCAAAAAGGGGGGCAGGGGATGGGGAGAGACCCAGTACTTC.